One and the same sample provided the 14 T cell receptor beta chains below, sequenced in a study of CD8+ T cells in alopecia areata. Treatment meaning: oral pan-JAK inhibitor, 5-10 mg twice daily. RNA extraction and reverse transcription yielded cDNA as sequencing template. Clones were sequenced by immunoSEQ multiplex PCR, and TCRdb holds only the in-frame ones, with some missing. Here the sample spans under 300,000 clones, 50% to 75% being singletons. Sequenced material: CD4+ T cells sorted from blood, taken around week 54, from a patient treated with tofacitinib. These receptors were collected from a human donor with alopecia areata.

This chain uses TRBV9 with TRBJ1-1, with unresolved D. Trimming cost V 0 bases and J 3 bases, with 9 bases left between them. Per germline, CDR1 SGDLS and CDR2 YYNGEE. The CDR3 sequence is 14 residues long. DNA for the CDR3: TGTGCCAGCAGCGTAGGAAGTATGGACACTGAAGCTTTCTTT. It is translated as CASSVGSMDTEAFF.

This clone was seen only a few times. The genes are TRBV18 and TRBJ2-4, with D hard to call. V was clipped by 4 bases and J by 8 bases, with 9 bases between them. Germline assignment: CDR1 KGHSH and CDR2 LQKENI. The CDR3 spans 12 residues. CDR3 in amino acids: CASSQTMDIQYF. The CDR3 DNA reads as TGTGCCAGCTCACAGACAATGGACATTCAGTACTTC. The whole variable domain, remainder taken from reference TRBV18 and TRBJ2-4, is NAGVMQNPRHLVRRRGQEARLRCSPMKGHSHVYWYRQLPEEGLKFMVYLQKENIIDESGMPKERFSAEFPKEGPSILRIQQVVRGDSAAYFCASSQTMDIQYFGAGTRLSVL.

A few counts support this clone. The chain joins TRBV14 to TRBJ1-1; D ambiguous. From germline, CDR1 is SGHDN and CDR2 FVKESK. Trimming cost V 0 bases and J 1 base, with 9 bases left between them. This CDR3 comprises 15 residues. This CDR3 reads CASSQEASPNTEAFF. In DNA form, the CDR3 reads TGTGCCAGCAGCCAAGAGGCCTCTCCGAACACTGAAGCTTTCTTT.

V is TRBV6-5 and J is TRBJ1-2, with a tentative D call TRBD1 (5 bases). The CDR3 is 12 amino acids. The germline gives CDR1 MNHEY, CDR2 SVGAGI. Trimming stripped 5 bases from V and 7 bases from J, with 11 bases between. CDR3 amino acids: CASSRQLGGYTF. The CDR3 nucleotides are TGTGCCAGCAGTCGACAGCTAGGTGGCTACACCTTC.

The chain joins TRBV6-5 to TRBJ2-7; D remains unclear. Germline CDR1 MNHEY, CDR2 SVGAGI. The CDR3 is 12 amino acids. V was clipped by 5 bases and J by 2 bases, with 7 bases between them. The CDR3 region has the DNA TGTGCCAGCAGTCGAGATGCCTACGAGCAGTACTTC. This translates into CASSRDAYEQYF.

V and J are TRBV18 and TRBJ1-1, with 7 nucleotides matching TRBD1. Losses at the gene ends were 3 bases for V and 1 base for J; bases not matched to a gene: 5. The length of the CDR3 is 15 residues. CDR1 and CDR2 from the germline V gene are KGHSH and LQKENI. The CDR3 region has the DNA TGTGCCAGCTCACCGCCGAAGGGGGCGAACACTGAAGCTTTCTTT. It is translated as CASSPPKGANTEAFF.

The CDR3 nucleotides read TGCAGCGTTGAAAGAGCGGGGGTGCGCACAGATACGCAGTATTTT. Amino acid sequence: CSVERAGVRTDTQYF. The chain is built from TRBV29-1 and TRBJ2-3; TRBD2 matches 8 bases. CDR1 is SQVTM, CDR2 ANQGSEA, per germline. This CDR3 region has 15 residues. After removal of 2 bases from V and 1 base from J, the junction contained 5 bases not matched to a gene.

This chain joins TRBV30 and TRBJ2-6; the D is unclear. Trimming left V 1 base short and J 0 bases short, with 7 bases between. In germline, CDR1 is GTSNPN, CDR2 SVGIG (reference sequence). The CDR3 consists of 15 residues. The CDR3 loop is CAWSAGSSGANVLTF. CDR3 bases: TGTGCCTGGAGTGCCGGCTCCTCTGGGGCCAACGTCCTGACTTTC.

For the CDR3, the DNA is TGTGCCAGCAGTCTTTACCTGACAGGGAACTATGGCTACACCTTC. As protein: CASSLYLTGNYGYTF. This chain connects TRBV6-1 to TRBJ1-2; 7 bases match TRBD1. Germline CDR1 MNHNS, CDR2 SASEGT. CDR3 size: 15 residues. Losses at the gene ends were 5 bases for V and 2 bases for J; bases not matched to a gene: 8.

The chain combines TRBV7-3 with TRBJ2-2; TRBD2 is a possible D gene (6 bases). Germline V gene sequence: CDR1 SGHTA, CDR2 FQGTGA. The CDR3 has 13 residues. The ends were cut back, 2 bases at V and 13 bases at J, with 14 bases in the middle. DNA of the CDR3: TGTGCCAGCAGCTTAGACCCCGGGAGTTGGCTGTTTTTT. Its translation is CASSLDPGSWLFF.

This sequence joins TRBV30 and TRBJ2-1, with a possible D match to TRBD2 (6 bases). The CDR3 has 13 amino acids. Germline CDR1 is GTSNPN and CDR2 is SVGIG (reference sequence). With 0 bases removed from V and 4 bases from J, the gap between germline ends came to 7 bases. The CDR3 bases are TGTGCCTGGAGTGTCGGGACTTACAATGAGCAGTTCTTC. It is translated as CAWSVGTYNEQFF. Combining the CDR3 with reference TRBV30 and TRBJ2-1 gives the whole variable domain SQTIHQWPATLVQPVGSPLSLECTVEGTSNPNLYWYRQAAGRGLQLLFYSVGIGQISSEVPQNLSASRPQDRQFILSSKKLLLSDSGFYLCAWSVGTYNEQFFGPGTRLTVL.

The chain has TRBV30 and TRBJ2-1; 8 bases are shared with TRBD2. CDR3 length: 15 amino acids. J lost 8 bases, V lost 5 bases, and 14 bases had no gene match. Germline loops: CDR1 GTSNPN, CDR2 SVGIG (reference sequence). The CDR3: CAWDLSGTRADEQFF. In DNA, the CDR3 is TGTGCCTGGGACTTATCCGGGACTAGGGCAGATGAGCAGTTCTTC.

The rearrangement joins TRBV7-2 to TRBJ1-5; D gene uncertain. Germline CDR1 and CDR2: SGHTA and FQGNSA. V was cut by 1 base and J by 3 bases, with 7 bases left in between. The CDR3 consists of 14 residues. The CDR3 loop reads CASSLDNFNQPQHF. As DNA, the CDR3 is TGTGCCAGCAGCTTAGACAACTTCAATCAGCCCCAGCATTTT.

V usage is TRBV6-1 and J usage is TRBJ1-6, with 10 bases matching TRBD1. Germline CDR1 is MNHNS and CDR2 is SASEGT. Trimming cost V 8 bases and J 7 bases; bases outside gene matches: 2. The CDR3 is 13 amino acids. The CDR3 DNA reads TGTGCCAGCGGACAGGGGGGGAATTCACCCCTCCACTTT. Translated, it gives CASGQGGNSPLHF.